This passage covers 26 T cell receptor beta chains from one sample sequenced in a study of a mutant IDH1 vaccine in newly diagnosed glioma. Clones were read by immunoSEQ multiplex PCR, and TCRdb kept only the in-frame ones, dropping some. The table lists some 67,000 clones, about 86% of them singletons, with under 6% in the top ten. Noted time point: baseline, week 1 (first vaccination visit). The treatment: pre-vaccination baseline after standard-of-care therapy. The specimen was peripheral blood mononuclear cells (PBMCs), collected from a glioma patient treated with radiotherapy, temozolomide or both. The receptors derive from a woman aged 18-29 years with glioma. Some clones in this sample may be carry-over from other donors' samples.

CDR3 nucleotides: TGTGCCAGCAGCGGCCGGACGGGACTAGCGGGGGTGATCCAAGAGACCCAGTACTTC. Its translation is CASSGRTGLAGVIQETQYF. This sequence joins TRBV7-2 and TRBJ2-5, with 14 bases matching TRBD2. Germline values: CDR1 SGHTA, CDR2 FQGNSA. V lost 5 bases, J lost 1 base, and 12 bases stayed unmatched. The CDR3 has 19 residues.

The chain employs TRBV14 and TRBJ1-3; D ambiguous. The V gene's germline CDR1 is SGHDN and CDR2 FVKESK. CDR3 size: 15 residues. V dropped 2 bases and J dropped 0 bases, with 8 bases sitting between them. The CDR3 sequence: CASSQLGYSGNTIYF. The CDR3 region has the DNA TGTGCCAGCAGCCAACTGGGCTACTCTGGAAACACCATATATTTT.

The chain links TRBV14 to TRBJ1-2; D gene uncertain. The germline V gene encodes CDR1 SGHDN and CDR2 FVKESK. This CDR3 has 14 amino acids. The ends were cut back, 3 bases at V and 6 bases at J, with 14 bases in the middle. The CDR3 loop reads CASSHSLGNHGYTF. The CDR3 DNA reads TGTGCCAGCAGCCACTCGCTTGGGAATCATGGCTACACCTTC.

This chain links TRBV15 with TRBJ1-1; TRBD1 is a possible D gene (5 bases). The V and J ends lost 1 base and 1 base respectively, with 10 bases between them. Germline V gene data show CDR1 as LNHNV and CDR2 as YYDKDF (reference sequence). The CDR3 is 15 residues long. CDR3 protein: CATSRVGGTNTEAFF. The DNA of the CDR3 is TGTGCCACCAGCAGAGTGGGGGGGACGAACACTGAAGCTTTCTTT.

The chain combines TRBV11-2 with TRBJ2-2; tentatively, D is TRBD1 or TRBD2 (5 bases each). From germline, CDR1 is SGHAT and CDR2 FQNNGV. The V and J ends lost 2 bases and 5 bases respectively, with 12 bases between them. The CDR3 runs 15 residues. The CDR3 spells CASSLSGWGTGELFF. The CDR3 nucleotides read TGTGCCAGCAGCTTATCGGGATGGGGGACCGGGGAGCTGTTTTTT. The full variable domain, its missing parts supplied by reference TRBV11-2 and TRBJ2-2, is EAGVAQSPRYKIIEKRQSVAFWCNPISGHATLYWYQQILGQGPKLLIQFQNNGVVDDSQLPKDRFSAERLKGVDSTLKIQPAKLEDSAVYLCASSLSGWGTGELFFGEGSRLTVL.

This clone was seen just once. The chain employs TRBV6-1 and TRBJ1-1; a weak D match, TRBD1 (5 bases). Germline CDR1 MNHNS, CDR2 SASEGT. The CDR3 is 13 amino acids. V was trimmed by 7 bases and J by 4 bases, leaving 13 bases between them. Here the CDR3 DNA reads TGTGCCAGCACCGGATCGGGGACCACTGAAGCTTTCTTT. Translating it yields CASTGSGTTEAFF.

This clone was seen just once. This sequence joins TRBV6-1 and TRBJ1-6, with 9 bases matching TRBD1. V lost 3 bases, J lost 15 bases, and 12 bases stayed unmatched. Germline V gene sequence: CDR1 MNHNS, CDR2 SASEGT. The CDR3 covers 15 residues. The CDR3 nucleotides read TGTGCCAGCAGTGAGGGACAGGGCGCTGTCTTCAGCCTCCACTTT. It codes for CASSEGQGAVFSLHF.

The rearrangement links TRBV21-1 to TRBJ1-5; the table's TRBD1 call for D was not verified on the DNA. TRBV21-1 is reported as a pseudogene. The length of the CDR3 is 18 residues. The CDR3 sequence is CASSKAKLDRHSNQPQHF. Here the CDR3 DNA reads TGTGCCAGCAGCAAAGCGAAGTTAGACAGGCATAGCAATCAGCCCCAGCATTTT.

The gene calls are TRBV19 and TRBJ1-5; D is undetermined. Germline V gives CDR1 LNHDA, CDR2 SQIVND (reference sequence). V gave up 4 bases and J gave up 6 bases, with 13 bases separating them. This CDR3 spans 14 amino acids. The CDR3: CASSTSSEIQPQHF. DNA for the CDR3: TGTGCCAGTAGTACCTCGAGCGAGATTCAGCCCCAGCATTTT.

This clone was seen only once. DNA of the CDR3: TGCAGCGTTGAATTCCGTGGAGGCGAGCAGTACTTC. Amino acids: CSVEFRGGEQYF. The chain employs TRBV29-1 and TRBJ2-7, with a tentative D call TRBD2 (5 bases). V shed 2 bases and J shed 6 bases, with 11 bases lying between them. CDR3 length equals 12 residues. Germline V lookup: CDR1 SQVTM, CDR2 ANQGSEA.

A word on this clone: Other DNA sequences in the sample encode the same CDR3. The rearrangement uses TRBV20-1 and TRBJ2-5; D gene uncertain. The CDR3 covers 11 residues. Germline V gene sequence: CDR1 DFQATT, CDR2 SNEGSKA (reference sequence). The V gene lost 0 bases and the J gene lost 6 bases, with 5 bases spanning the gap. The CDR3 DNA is TGCAGTGCTAGAGATAGGCAGACCCAGTACTTC. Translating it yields CSARDRQTQYF.

CDR3 loop: CSARQGARTEAFF. In DNA, the CDR3 is TGCAGCGCACGACAGGGGGCCAGAACTGAAGCTTTCTTT. This chain uses TRBV29-1 with TRBJ1-1; 10 bases line up with TRBD1. Per the germline V gene, CDR1 is SQVTM and CDR2 is ANQGSEA. V lost 7 bases and J lost 5; bases outside the gene matches: 7. This CDR3 region has 13 residues.

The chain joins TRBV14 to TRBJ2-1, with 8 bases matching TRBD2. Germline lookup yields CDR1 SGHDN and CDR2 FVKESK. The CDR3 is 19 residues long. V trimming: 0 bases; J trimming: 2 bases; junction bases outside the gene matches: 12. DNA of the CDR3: TGTGCCAGCAGCCAAGATCGGAGTTTTAGCGGGACGACCTACAATGAGCAGTTCTTC. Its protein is CASSQDRSFSGTTYNEQFF.

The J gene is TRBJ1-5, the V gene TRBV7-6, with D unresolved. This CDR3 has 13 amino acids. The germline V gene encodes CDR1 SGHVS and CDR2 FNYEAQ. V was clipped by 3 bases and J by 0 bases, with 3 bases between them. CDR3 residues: CASSLSSNQPQHF. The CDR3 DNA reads TGTGCCAGCAGCTTGAGTAGCAATCAGCCCCAGCATTTT.

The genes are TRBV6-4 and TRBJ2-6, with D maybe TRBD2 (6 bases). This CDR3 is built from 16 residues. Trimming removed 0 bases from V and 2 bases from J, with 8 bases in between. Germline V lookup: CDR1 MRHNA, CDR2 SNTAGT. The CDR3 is CASSDSREAGANVLTF. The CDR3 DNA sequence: TGTGCCAGCAGTGACTCGAGGGAGGCTGGGGCCAACGTCCTGACTTTC.

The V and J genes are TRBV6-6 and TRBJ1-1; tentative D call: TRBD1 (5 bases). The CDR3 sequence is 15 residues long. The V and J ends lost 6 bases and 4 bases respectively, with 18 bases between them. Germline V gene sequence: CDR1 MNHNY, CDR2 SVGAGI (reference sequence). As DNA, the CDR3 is TGTGCCAGCAGCGTCGACTGGACGGGGGGCACTGAAGCTTTCTTT. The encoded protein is CASSVDWTGGTEAFF.

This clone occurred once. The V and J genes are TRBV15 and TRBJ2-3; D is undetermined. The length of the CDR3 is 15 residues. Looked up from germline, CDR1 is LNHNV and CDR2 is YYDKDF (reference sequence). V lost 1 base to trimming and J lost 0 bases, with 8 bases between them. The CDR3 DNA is TGTGCCACCAGCAGAGCTTCGAGGAGCACAGATACGCAGTATTTT. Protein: CATSRASRSTDTQYF.

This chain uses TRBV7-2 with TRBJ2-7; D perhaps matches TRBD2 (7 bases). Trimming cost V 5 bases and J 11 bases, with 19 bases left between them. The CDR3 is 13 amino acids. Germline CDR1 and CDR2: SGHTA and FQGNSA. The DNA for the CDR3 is TGTGCCAGCAGCCCTCTCCGCGGGGGCTGGAAGTACTTC. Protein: CASSPLRGGWKYF.

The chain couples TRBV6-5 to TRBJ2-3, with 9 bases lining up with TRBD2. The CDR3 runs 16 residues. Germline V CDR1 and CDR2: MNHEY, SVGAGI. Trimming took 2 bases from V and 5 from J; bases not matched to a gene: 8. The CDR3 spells CASSYGAGGPGDTQYF. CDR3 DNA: TGTGCCAGCAGTTACGGGGCGGGAGGGCCAGGAGATACGCAGTATTTT.

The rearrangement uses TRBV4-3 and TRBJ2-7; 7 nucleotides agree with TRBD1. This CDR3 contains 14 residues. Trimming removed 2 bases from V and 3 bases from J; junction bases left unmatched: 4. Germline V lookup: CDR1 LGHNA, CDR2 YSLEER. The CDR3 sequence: CASSQNRGRYEQYF. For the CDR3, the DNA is TGCGCCAGCAGCCAAAACAGGGGACGCTACGAGCAGTACTTC.

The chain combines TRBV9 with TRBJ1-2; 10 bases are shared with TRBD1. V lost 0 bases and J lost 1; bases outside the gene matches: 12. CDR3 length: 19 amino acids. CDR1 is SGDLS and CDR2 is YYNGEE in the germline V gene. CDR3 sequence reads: CASSVAIGQGGSFNYGYTF. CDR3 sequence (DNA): TGTGCCAGCAGCGTAGCAATAGGACAGGGGGGATCCTTTAACTATGGCTACACCTTC.

CDR3 residues: CASRSGTASLHGYTF. CDR3 nucleotides: TGTGCCAGCAGATCCGGGACAGCCTCGCTACATGGCTACACCTTC. V and J are TRBV6-5 and TRBJ1-2, with 7 positions matching TRBD1. CDR1 is MNHEY and CDR2 is SVGAGI in the germline V gene. The V segment lost 6 bases and the J segment 6 bases; nucleotides outside the gene matches: 13. CDR3 size: 15 residues.

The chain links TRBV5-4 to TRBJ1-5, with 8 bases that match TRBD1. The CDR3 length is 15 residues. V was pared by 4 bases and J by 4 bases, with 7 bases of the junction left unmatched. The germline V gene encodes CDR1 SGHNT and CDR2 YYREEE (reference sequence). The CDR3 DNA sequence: TGTGCCAGCAGCCTTGGACAGGGCATGAATCAGCCCCAGCATTTT. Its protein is CASSLGQGMNQPQHF.

CDR3 in DNA: TGTGCCTGGAATAGCGGCACAGATACGCAGTATTTT. Translated, it gives CAWNSGTDTQYF. The chain couples TRBV30 to TRBJ2-3, with TRBD2 as a possible D gene (5 bases). The CDR3 is 12 amino acids. Germline CDR1 reads GTSNPN; CDR2 reads SVGIG (reference sequence). Trimming stripped 4 bases from V and 1 base from J, with 6 bases between.

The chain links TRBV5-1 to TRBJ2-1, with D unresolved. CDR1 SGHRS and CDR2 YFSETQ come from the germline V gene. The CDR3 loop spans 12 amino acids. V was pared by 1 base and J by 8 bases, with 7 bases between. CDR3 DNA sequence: TGCGCCAGCAGCTTGAACGGCCATGAGCAGTTCTTC. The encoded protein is CASSLNGHEQFF.

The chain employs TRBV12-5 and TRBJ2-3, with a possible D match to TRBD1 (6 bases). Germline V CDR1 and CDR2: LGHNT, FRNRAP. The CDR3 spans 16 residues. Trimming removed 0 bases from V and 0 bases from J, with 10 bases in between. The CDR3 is CASGLVDRPSTDTQYF. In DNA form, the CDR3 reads TGTGCTAGTGGTTTGGTCGACAGGCCAAGCACAGATACGCAGTATTTT.